This T cell receptor (beta chain) stems from a study of molecular identifiers for immune sequencing clone quantification. Study at large: Replicate experiments divided RNA from around 20,000 or 100,000 naive CD8 cells into five parts and sequenced four.

Trimming took 5 bases from V and 4 from J; bases not matched to a gene: 16. Germline V gene data show CDR1 as DFQATT and CDR2 as SNEGSKA (reference sequence). The CDR3 runs to 16 residues. A few counts support this clonotype. Its antigen is still unknown. Via MiXCR, TCRdb re-called the PCR reads, giving one row per CDR3 protein. The sample records under 650,000 distinct CDR3 sequences, about 20% being singletons. Study observations and caveats: Beyond 20 RNA copies, clones held over 97% of effector molecules, compared with under 1% in naive cells.

Libraries of naive CD8 cells were prepared from approximately 20,000 to 1,000,000 sorted cells using 10%, 30% or 50% RNA. Naive CD8 T cells were picked out by sorting for CD8+CD4-CCR7+CD45RA+. This chain joins TRBV20-1 and TRBJ2-5; 7 bases match TRBD1. Input material: naive CD8+ T cells from blood, with Jurkat cell RNA spiked in. The sample's subset: FACS-sorted CD8+CD4-CCR7+CD45RA+ naive T cells. This clonotype was sampled from a human donor in good health. Some libraries in this study had Jurkat cell RNA spiked in. In nucleotides, the CDR3 is TGCAGTGCTCCGAATCGATTGGACAGGTCCAGAGAGACCCAGTACTTC. Translated, it gives CSAPNRLDRSRETQYF.